This entry concerns a single TCR beta chain. In this sample, this clonotype turned up once. No antigen is known for it. The sample holds no much larger clone one base away, and base qualities are not on file. One read provides weak support. Without any cell sorting, total RNA and DNA were extracted together from 20-30 mg of bulk tissue using the AllPrep DNA/RNA mini kit. Between late 2015 and early 2016, about 5 patients in China with histopathologically diagnosed primary liver carcinoma had their tumors surgically resected. Chronic HBV infection was present in the patients, and the patients were treatment-naive at sampling. Pieces of fresh tumor and adjacent tissue were cut in half, with one half kept in RNAlater at -80 degrees C and the other half sent for histology. TCRbeta-specific cDNA was reverse-transcribed from roughly 500 ng total RNA using a constant-region primer and ProtoScript II reverse transcriptase. Construction of the TCRbeta libraries relied on three nested rounds of multiplex PCR, following a slightly modified ARM-PCR procedure. Each of the first two PCR rounds ran for roughly 9 cycles using multiplex TRBV1-TRBV30 forward primers together with a Cbeta reverse primer. Sample barcodes and Illumina adapters were attached in a final 25-cycle PCR using Deep VentR polymerase. Before sequencing, amplicons of 200-500 bp were purified from gel using a QIAquick gel extraction kit. An Illumina HiSeq 2500 was used to sequence the TCRbeta amplicons with 250-bp paired-end reads. The source study handled its data this way. Reads were quality-trimmed with Trimmomatic v0.33, and paired reads were merged with FLASH v1.2.11 to recover full CDR3 sequences. MiGEC v1.2.1b assigned V, D and J germline segments to the rearranged TCRbeta sequences. VDJtools v1.0.0 computed clonotype statistics and Shannon-Wiener diversity indices. Except for diversity analysis, only each sample's 250 most abundant clonotypes were used in subsequent analyses to reduce sampling bias. TCRdb trimmed public reads at Q25 via fastp, called clones via MiXCR and kept in-frame beta chains. CDR3 protein duplicates are merged, each entry listing the most common genes and DNA. TCRdb's processing, not the study's, gives the V and J calls here. This sample holds approximately 42,000 distinct CDR3 sequences; about 75% were observed only once. Roughly 38% of the sample comes from the top ten.

This sample stems from a study of tumor-infiltrating lymphocytes in primary liver carcinoma (dated by TCRdb to 2017 to 2019). For the study in its entirety: Of the five patients, three men and two women aged 30 to 69 years, four had hepatocellular carcinoma and one had combined HCC and intrahepatic cholangiocarcinoma. The five patients had tumors staged T1-T3 N0M0, with maximum diameters ranging from roughly 4 to 10 cm. Reproducibility between technical replicate repertoires was high, with correlation coefficients above 0.98 and mean shared-clone rates about 0.89. A total of 35 or so specimens from 5 patients, comprising approximately 25 tumor regions, 5 adjacent noncancerous liver tissues and 5 peripheral blood samples, were covered by TCRbeta repertoire sequencing. Roughly 3.65 to 8 million productive TCRbeta reads were obtained per sample, and no significant difference in read depth was found between tissue types. For each liver tumor, the study sampled five regions along with adjacent normal tissue and blood, and applied TCRbeta repertoire sequencing, expression microarrays and whole-exome sequencing.

Results and caveats for the whole study, not just this receptor: Because sequencing covered only the TCR beta chain and unpaired alpha chains were not captured, true repertoire diversity is likely underestimated. Because the samples were bulk and unsorted, CD4+ and CD8+ T cell repertoires could not be compared. With just four or five patients in the study, the authors point out that the findings should be validated in a larger study. Consistent with antigen-driven expansion, pairs of tumor regions showed higher repertoire overlap (mean about 36%) than either tumor-adjacent pairs (about 17%) or tumor-blood pairs (about 15%). Compared with blood, tumors had a significantly larger share of the repertoire taken up by the top 250 clones (p = 0.039).

Reading from cysteine to phenylalanine, the CDR3 counts 16 amino acids. Kept here is only the CDR3 DNA, which spans 48 bases and is read in frame from base 1. The germline V gene gives CDR1 as MGHRA and CDR2 as YSYEKL. The sequenced sample consisted of tumor-adjacent normal liver tissue. Recombination connected TRBV4-1 to TRBJ2-1; TRBD1 matches 7 bases in the middle. The origin of this receptor is a woman in her 30s with primary liver carcinoma and hepatitis B virus infection. The nucleotide sequence is given as TGCACGAGCAGCCAAGAAACGGGACAGCCCTACAATGAGCAGTTCTTC. The encoded protein is CTSSQETGQPYNEQFF.